The rows below give T cell receptor beta chains drawn from one sample of a study of T cell repertoires in cytomegalovirus infection. One entry per CDR3 protein, called by TCRdb with MiXCR from the reads. Of fewer than 850,000 distinct CDR3 sequences listed, roughly 29% are singletons. The antigens for these receptors are not known. The specimen was cultured CD8+ T cells from PBMCs, collected from culture after CMV antigen stimulation. Receptors originate from a human donor in good health (CMV status not recorded). Some clones in this sample may be carry-over from other donors' samples. The CDR3 runs from the conserved cysteine through the conserved F or W. A D gene is named only where the DNA matches it firmly. The size entry is marked missing in some rows and otherwise reads once, few, many or a size class.

j_gene: TRBJ1-5; abundance: .; v_gene: TRBV7-2; d_gene: .; CDR3nt: TGTGCCAGCAGCTTCCCGGGGGGACTCAATCAGCCCCAGCATTTT; CDR3aa: CASSFPGGLNQPQHF
j_gene: TRBJ2-1; abundance: .; v_gene: TRBV20-1; d_gene: TRBD2; CDR3nt: TGCAGTGCTAGAGACCCGCGGGGGGACGCTTCCAATGAGCAGTTCTTC; CDR3aa: CSARDPRGDASNEQFF
j_gene: TRBJ1-5; abundance: once; v_gene: TRBV27; d_gene: TRBD1; CDR3nt: TGTGCCAGCAGTTCCTCTCGGACAGGTTCTAATCAGCCCCAGCATTTT; CDR3aa: CASSSSRTGSNQPQHF
j_gene: TRBJ2-1; abundance: few; v_gene: TRBV2; d_gene: .; CDR3nt: TGTGCCAGCAGTGACCCTACTGGCCCGGAGGGTAATGAGCAGTTCTTC; CDR3aa: CASSDPTGPEGNEQFF
j_gene: TRBJ2-3; abundance: .; v_gene: TRBV9; d_gene: .; CDR3nt: TGTGCCAGCAGCTCTGCCCACACAGATACGCAGTATTTT; CDR3aa: CASSSAHTDTQYF
j_gene: TRBJ1-1; abundance: .; v_gene: TRBV4-1; d_gene: TRBD1; CDR3nt: TGCGCCAGCAGCCAGGACAGGGGAGTCGCTGAAGCTTTCTTT; CDR3aa: CASSQDRGVAEAFF
j_gene: TRBJ1-2; abundance: .; v_gene: TRBV27; d_gene: .; CDR3nt: TGTGCCAGCAGTCCGGGAGGGCCCTATAGGGGCTACACCTTC; CDR3aa: CASSPGGPYRGYTF
j_gene: TRBJ2-1; abundance: few; v_gene: TRBV6-2/TRBV6-3; d_gene: .; CDR3nt: TGTGCCAGCAGTTACTCGAATCGTGGGGGGCCGAATAATGAGCAGTTCTTC; CDR3aa: CASSYSNRGGPNNEQFF
j_gene: TRBJ2-7; abundance: .; v_gene: TRBV19; d_gene: .; CDR3nt: TGTGCCAGTACGGCGGGACACGGTTCCTACGAGCAGTACTTC; CDR3aa: CASTAGHGSYEQYF
j_gene: TRBJ1-1; abundance: .; v_gene: TRBV7-3; d_gene: TRBD1; CDR3nt: TGTGCCAGCAGGCGGACAGGCGTCGCCACTGAAGCTTTCTTT; CDR3aa: CASRRTGVATEAFF
j_gene: TRBJ1-1; abundance: few; v_gene: TRBV6-5; d_gene: .; CDR3nt: TGTGCCAGCAGTTACCTAGTCGACACATCCACTGAAGCTTTCTTT; CDR3aa: CASSYLVDTSTEAFF
j_gene: TRBJ2-3; abundance: few; v_gene: TRBV4-1; d_gene: TRBD1; CDR3nt: TGCGCCAGCAGCCTTCGGACAGGGGATCCAGATACGCAGTATTTT; CDR3aa: CASSLRTGDPDTQYF
j_gene: TRBJ2-5; abundance: few; v_gene: TRBV7-9; d_gene: .; CDR3nt: TGTGCCAGCTGCGTGGGCGGGACCCCGTACCAAGAGACCCAGTACTTC; CDR3aa: CASCVGGTPYQETQYF
j_gene: TRBJ2-7; abundance: .; v_gene: TRBV4-2; d_gene: TRBD2; CDR3nt: TGTGCCAGCAGCCAAGAGGGGACTAGCGGCTACGAGCAGTACTTC; CDR3aa: CASSQEGTSGYEQYF
j_gene: TRBJ1-6; abundance: few; v_gene: TRBV19; d_gene: .; CDR3nt: TGTGCCCTGGGGCGGCGGAATTCGGCCCTCCACTTT; CDR3aa: CALGRRNSALHF
j_gene: TRBJ1-1; abundance: many; v_gene: TRBV9; d_gene: .; CDR3nt: TGTGCCAGCAGCGTCGGGAGTATGAACACTGAAGCTTTCTTT; CDR3aa: CASSVGSMNTEAFF
j_gene: TRBJ1-5; abundance: many; v_gene: TRBV12-3/TRBV12-4; d_gene: .; CDR3nt: TGTGCCAGCAGTTCCCTAGGGGGGTTAGATCAGCCCCAGCATTTT; CDR3aa: CASSSLGGLDQPQHF
j_gene: TRBJ1-2; abundance: .; v_gene: TRBV7-6; d_gene: .; CDR3nt: TGTGCCAGCAGCGTCCTGGGCGGGGGCGGTCATGGCTACACCTTC; CDR3aa: CASSVLGGGGHGYTF
j_gene: TRBJ2-5; abundance: .; v_gene: TRBV19; d_gene: .; CDR3nt: TGTGCCAGTAAGGATGACAACAGGGAAGAGACCCAGTACTTC; CDR3aa: CASKDDNREETQYF
j_gene: TRBJ1-1; abundance: few; v_gene: TRBV7-9; d_gene: TRBD1; CDR3nt: TGTGCCAGCAGCTTAGGGGACAGCCAAGCTTTCTTT; CDR3aa: CASSLGDSQAFF
j_gene: TRBJ2-1; abundance: .; v_gene: TRBV5-8; d_gene: .; CDR3nt: TGTGCCAGCAGCTCCAATTCGGCGGGCTATGAGCAGTTCTTC; CDR3aa: CASSSNSAGYEQFF
j_gene: TRBJ1-1; abundance: .; v_gene: TRBV20-1; d_gene: .; CDR3nt: TGCAGTGTCCGGCCGGGGGGCTATGTGGACACTGAAGCTTTCTTT; CDR3aa: CSVRPGGYVDTEAFF
j_gene: TRBJ1-4; abundance: few; v_gene: TRBV12-3/TRBV12-4; d_gene: .; CDR3nt: TGTGCCAGCAGTTTTGAGGGACTCAAATATGAAAAACTGTTTTTT; CDR3aa: CASSFEGLKYEKLFF
j_gene: TRBJ1-4; abundance: .; v_gene: TRBV4-2; d_gene: .; CDR3nt: TGTGCCAGCAGCCAAGGGGGGGCAGTCGGACTGTTTTTT; CDR3aa: CASSQGGAVGLFF
j_gene: TRBJ2-7; abundance: .; v_gene: TRBV20-1; d_gene: .; CDR3nt: TGCAGTGCTCAGACAGGTTACTCCTACGAGCAGTACTTC; CDR3aa: CSAQTGYSYEQYF
j_gene: TRBJ2-2; abundance: once; v_gene: TRBV20-1; d_gene: .; CDR3nt: TGCAGTGCCCAGGACGGGAACCTGGGGCCTCGCGTGAACACCGGGGAGCTGTTTTTT; CDR3aa: CSAQDGNLGPRVNTGELFF
j_gene: TRBJ1-1; abundance: many; v_gene: TRBV7-6; d_gene: .; CDR3nt: TGTGCCAGCAGCTTAGGGCCGTTAAACGGGGTCACTGAAGCTTTCTTT; CDR3aa: CASSLGPLNGVTEAFF
j_gene: TRBJ2-1; abundance: many; v_gene: TRBV7-9; d_gene: TRBD1; CDR3nt: TGTGCCAGCAGCACCCGGGACAGGGATTACAATGAGCAGTTCTTC; CDR3aa: CASSTRDRDYNEQFF
j_gene: TRBJ1-1; abundance: .; v_gene: TRBV10-3; d_gene: .; CDR3nt: TGTGCCATCAGTCAGGGCGACGGGGCTTTCTTT; CDR3aa: CAISQGDGAFF
j_gene: TRBJ2-1; abundance: .; v_gene: TRBV20-1; d_gene: .; CDR3nt: TGCAGTGCTAGAAAGCGGTCCGGATACAATGAGCAGTTCTTC; CDR3aa: CSARKRSGYNEQFF
j_gene: TRBJ2-1; abundance: many; v_gene: TRBV7-2; d_gene: TRBD2; CDR3nt: TGTGCCAGCACCTCCGGGACTAGTACCTACAATGAGCAGTTCTTC; CDR3aa: CASTSGTSTYNEQFF
j_gene: TRBJ1-2; abundance: .; v_gene: TRBV27; d_gene: .; CDR3nt: TGTGCCAGCTCCTGGGGGGGGAACTATGGCTACACCTTC; CDR3aa: CASSWGGNYGYTF
j_gene: TRBJ2-2; abundance: .; v_gene: TRBV20-1; d_gene: TRBD1; CDR3nt: TGCAGTGCTAGACCCGGGACAGGGGACACCGGGGAGCTGTTTTTT; CDR3aa: CSARPGTGDTGELFF
j_gene: TRBJ2-5; abundance: .; v_gene: TRBV5-4; d_gene: TRBD2; CDR3nt: TGTGCCAGCAGCTTCGGAGCGGGGGAGAGGTTCCAAGAGACCCAGTACTTC; CDR3aa: CASSFGAGERFQETQYF
j_gene: TRBJ2-7; abundance: .; v_gene: TRBV12-5; d_gene: .; CDR3nt: TGTGCTAGTGGTTTGGTACTAGCTAGCTCTACGGAGCAGTACTTC; CDR3aa: CASGLVLASSTEQYF
j_gene: TRBJ2-3; abundance: .; v_gene: TRBV19; d_gene: TRBD1; CDR3nt: TGTGCCAGTAGTATTCCGGACAGGGGCACAGATACGCAGTATTTT; CDR3aa: CASSIPDRGTDTQYF
j_gene: TRBJ2-7; abundance: .; v_gene: TRBV27; d_gene: TRBD1; CDR3nt: TGTGCCAGCAGTTTGACGACAGGGTACACCTACGAGCAGTACTTC; CDR3aa: CASSLTTGYTYEQYF
j_gene: TRBJ2-3; abundance: few; v_gene: TRBV4-3; d_gene: .; CDR3nt: TGCGCCAGCAGCCAGGCTAGCGTTTCCGCAGATACGCAGTATTTT; CDR3aa: CASSQASVSADTQYF
j_gene: TRBJ1-2; abundance: .; v_gene: TRBV7-9; d_gene: .; CDR3nt: TGTGCCTGCAGCTTTGACACGGGCTATGGCTACACCTTC; CDR3aa: CACSFDTGYGYTF
j_gene: TRBJ1-6; abundance: many; v_gene: TRBV7-2; d_gene: .; CDR3nt: TGTGCCAGCAGCTTAACGTCGACAGCCACCGAGTCACCCCTCCACTTT; CDR3aa: CASSLTSTATESPLHF
j_gene: TRBJ2-3; abundance: many; v_gene: TRBV7-2; d_gene: .; CDR3nt: TGTGCCAGCACCCTCACTGGGAGTAGCCGGGATACGCAGTATTTT; CDR3aa: CASTLTGSSRDTQYF
j_gene: TRBJ2-3; abundance: .; v_gene: TRBV6-6; d_gene: .; CDR3nt: TGTGCCAGCAAGGGCAACAGGGACAGCACAGATACGCAGTATTTT; CDR3aa: CASKGNRDSTDTQYF
j_gene: TRBJ2-1; abundance: .; v_gene: TRBV19; d_gene: TRBD2; CDR3nt: TGTGCCAGTAGTGCCGGGGGAGCGGGGGGGATCAATGAGCAGTTCTTC; CDR3aa: CASSAGGAGGINEQFF
j_gene: TRBJ1-4; abundance: .; v_gene: TRBV19; d_gene: .; CDR3nt: TGTGCCAGTAGTGCCCTGTGGGGCAGGGAAAATGAAAAACTGTTTTTT; CDR3aa: CASSALWGRENEKLFF
j_gene: TRBJ2-1; abundance: few; v_gene: TRBV27; d_gene: .; CDR3nt: .; CDR3aa: CAVYIRAGRGHWEQFF
j_gene: TRBJ2-3; abundance: many; v_gene: TRBV7-6; d_gene: .; CDR3nt: TGTGCCAGCAGCTTTGAGCCCACAGATACGCAGTATTTT; CDR3aa: CASSFEPTDTQYF
j_gene: TRBJ2-3; abundance: .; v_gene: TRBV9; d_gene: TRBD2; CDR3nt: TGTGCCAGCAGCTCGTTCGGGACTAGCGGGCGGGATACGCAGTATTTT; CDR3aa: CASSSFGTSGRDTQYF